One and the same sample provided the 13 T cell receptor beta chains below, sequenced in a study of cytomegalovirus exposure and HLA in healthy donors. The PCR used 60 Vbeta and 13 Jbeta primers. Using immunoSEQ multiplex PCR, the repertoire was profiled, and TCRdb retains in-frame clones only, with some absent. The sample gives about 190,000 clones, around nine tenths of which show up once; approximately 2% is in the top ten. The sample taken for sequencing was PBMCs. Source of these receptors: a woman under 30 in good health and CMV-seronegative.

The CDR3 spells CASSSGRATGELFF. Here the CDR3 DNA reads TGCGCCAGCAGTAGCGGGAGGGCCACCGGGGAGCTGTTTTTT. The gene calls are TRBV5-1 and TRBJ2-2; TRBD2 aligns across 11 bases. Trimming removed 5 bases from V and 4 bases from J; junction bases left unmatched: 1. Germline values: CDR1 SGHRS, CDR2 YFSETQ. This CDR3 comprises 14 residues.

This rearrangement joins TRBV11-3 to TRBJ2-3; 7 bases map to TRBD2. The length of the CDR3 is 17 residues. In germline, CDR1 is SGHNT, CDR2 YENEEA. The junction had 14 bases not matched to a gene; V was cut back by 5 bases and J by 3 bases. The CDR3 nucleotides are TGTGCCAGCAGCCTGGGACTCTTGAGCGGGACGACAGATACGCAGTATTTT. It yields the protein CASSLGLLSGTTDTQYF. Based on the CDR3 plus reference TRBV11-3 and TRBJ2-3, the full variable domain is EAGVVQSPRYKIIEKKQPVAFWCNPISGHNTLYWYLQNLGQGPELLIRYENEEAVDDSQLPKDRFSAERLKGVDSTLKIQPAELGDSAVYLCASSLGLLSGTTDTQYFGPGTRLTVL.

The chain links TRBV9 to TRBJ2-2; 9 bases fit TRBD2. V was clipped by 4 bases and J by 1 base; unmatched bases: 5. Germline loops: CDR1 SGDLS, CDR2 YYNGEE. The CDR3 has 16 residues. The DNA of the CDR3 is TGTGCCAGCAGCTTTAGCGGGAGACTGAACACCGGGGAGCTGTTTTTT. Translating gives CASSFSGRLNTGELFF.

This clone was recorded once. This sequence joins TRBV11-2 and TRBJ1-1; 7 bases line up with TRBD1. Germline CDR1 SGHAT, CDR2 FQNNGV. The V segment lost 0 bases and the J segment 5 bases; nucleotides outside the gene matches: 9. The CDR3 is 16 amino acids. The CDR3 DNA reads as TGTGCCAGCAGCTTAGACTGGGTGACAGGGTTGACTGAAGCTTTCTTT. Protein product: CASSLDWVTGLTEAFF.

A few counts support this clone. The chain links TRBV10-1 to TRBJ1-2; D might be TRBD1 (5 bases). Trimming removed 0 bases from V and 4 bases from J, with 6 bases in between. The length of the CDR3 is 13 residues. Germline V CDR1 and CDR2: WNHNN, SYGVQD (reference sequence). CDR3: CASSESTGYGYTF. The CDR3 bases are TGCGCCAGCAGTGAGTCAACAGGCTATGGCTACACCTTC.

V gene TRBV27 combines with J gene TRBJ2-7; D remains unclear. The CDR3 has 14 residues. V was trimmed by 3 bases and J by 5 bases, leaving 14 bases between them. Germline lookup yields CDR1 MNHEY and CDR2 SMNVEV (reference sequence). The CDR3 loop is CASSFRGTGHEQYF. The CDR3 DNA reads as TGTGCCAGCAGTTTTCGCGGAACCGGCCACGAGCAGTACTTC.

This clone was detected only a few times. This rearrangement joins TRBV5-1 to TRBJ1-2; 12 bases fit TRBD1. CDR1 is SGHRS and CDR2 is YFSETQ in the germline V gene. This CDR3 is built from 16 residues. After removal of 4 bases from V and 4 bases from J, the junction contained 8 bases not matched to a gene. CDR3: CASSTPGTGGVYGYTF. The CDR3 region has the DNA TGCGCCAGCAGCACCCCCGGGACAGGGGGCGTCTATGGCTACACCTTC.

This clone has a handful of counts. The V gene is TRBV9, the J gene TRBJ2-7; D perhaps matches TRBD2 (6 bases). Germline V gives CDR1 SGDLS, CDR2 YYNGEE. Trimming shortened V by 0 bases and J by 2 bases, and 12 bases separated the two germline ends. CDR3 size: 15 residues. CDR3 loop: CASSVGGDGTYEQYF. The DNA for the CDR3 is TGTGCCAGCAGCGTAGGGGGGGACGGAACCTACGAGCAGTACTTC.

The V gene is TRBV4-2, the J gene TRBJ2-3; the match to TRBD2 covers 9 bases. The V gene end was trimmed by 4 bases and the J gene end by 5 bases; junction bases not matched to a gene: 19. Germline values: CDR1 LGHNA, CDR2 YNFKEQ. CDR3 length: 19 residues. The CDR3 region is CASSRNRGSSGRELDTQYF. In DNA form, the CDR3 reads TGTGCCAGCAGCCGAAACCGGGGGAGTAGCGGGAGAGAATTAGATACGCAGTATTTT.

The chain couples TRBV5-5 to TRBJ1-1; 7 nucleotides align to TRBD1. The CDR3 is made up of 16 amino acids. Per the germline V gene, CDR1 is SGHKS and CDR2 is YYEKEE (reference sequence). With V trimmed by 2 bases and J by 2 bases, 9 bases remained unmatched. DNA for the CDR3: TGTGCCAGCAGCTTCAGGACAGGCTGGGTAAACACTGAAGCTTTCTTT. This encodes CASSFRTGWVNTEAFF.

This rearrangement joins TRBV4-1 to TRBJ1-3; D is undetermined. CDR3 length: 15 residues. Germline CDR1 is MGHRA and CDR2 is YSYEKL. With 0 bases removed from V and 1 base from J, the gap between germline ends came to 7 bases. The CDR3 DNA is TGCGCCAGCAGCCAAGATGAGCGGTCTGGAAACACCATATATTTT. This codes for CASSQDERSGNTIYF.

This clone has a single count. V usage is TRBV21-1 and J usage is TRBJ2-6; the table's TRBD2 call for D was not verified on the DNA. TRBV21-1 represents a pseudogene. This CDR3 contains 21 residues. The DNA of the CDR3 is TGTGCCAGCACCTCGACCGGGACTAGCGGGAGCCTTCCCACTGGGGCCAACGTCCTGACTTTC. Translating it yields CASTSTGTSGSLPTGANVLTF.

The rearrangement uses TRBV30 and TRBJ1-3, with 7 bases identical to TRBD1. J gave up 1 base and V 6 bases, and 6 bases lay outside the gene matches. Germline V gene lookup returns CDR1 GTSNPN and CDR2 SVGIG (reference sequence). The CDR3 runs 14 residues. The CDR3 bases are TGTGCCTGTTTTCAGGGGGGTTCTGGAAACACCATATATTTT. Translation gives CACFQGGSGNTIYF.